These 16 T cell receptor beta chains were all obtained from the same sample, sequenced in a study of control samples from healthy donors and cancer patients. Generated by immunoSEQ multiplex PCR, the TCRdb table keeps only in-frame clones and is missing some. Of about 160,000 clones detected, about 94% appear once; the ten largest clones hold 8.5%. Sequencing was carried out using blood. Receptors originate from a woman aged 40 to 50 in good health.

This sequence joins TRBV11-3 and TRBJ2-2; D tentatively fits TRBD1 or TRBD2 (6 bases each). The CDR3 is made up of 13 amino acids. Germline-derived CDR1 and CDR2 are SGHNT and YENEEA. V shed 4 bases and J shed 7 bases, with 10 bases lying between them. CDR3 sequence (DNA): TGTGCCAGCAGCTCGAGGGGGGTCGGGGAGCTGTTTTTT. It encodes CASSSRGVGELFF.

The rearrangement links TRBV7-2 to TRBJ1-1; D gene uncertain. The CDR3 runs to 14 residues. Germline V gene sequence: CDR1 SGHTA, CDR2 FQGNSA. V lost 1 base to trimming and J lost 5 bases, with 11 bases between them. The CDR3 reads CASSLVRSSTEAFF. CDR3 sequence (DNA): TGTGCCAGCAGCTTAGTCAGAAGCAGTACTGAAGCTTTCTTT.

The chain carries TRBV19 and TRBJ2-7; 10 bases align to TRBD2. This CDR3 spans 15 amino acids. J was trimmed by 6 bases and V by 5 bases; bases with no gene match: 10. Germline lookup yields CDR1 LNHDA and CDR2 SQIVND (reference sequence). The CDR3 bases are TGTGCCAGTAGTCTGGGAAGCGGGAGGGCCGGCGAGCAGTACTTC. Its protein is CASSLGSGRAGEQYF.

This chain links TRBV3-1 (or the pseudogene TRBV3-2) with TRBJ2-5, with a weak D call TRBD2 (5 bases). Trimming pared 1 base from V and 4 bases from J, leaving 19 bases between. Looked up from germline, CDR1 is LGHDT and CDR2 is YNNKEL (reference sequence). There are 17 residues in the CDR3. CDR3 region: CASSQAVGPSGGETQYF. CDR3 nucleotide sequence: TGTGCCAGCAGCCAAGCGGTCGGGCCGAGTGGAGGAGAGACCCAGTACTTC.

The CDR3 here is CASSQAVRLAGGTNEQFF. Here the CDR3 DNA reads TGTGCCAGCAGCCAAGCCGTAAGACTAGCGGGAGGGACCAATGAGCAGTTCTTC. The chain is built from TRBV3-1 (or the pseudogene TRBV3-2) and TRBJ2-1, with 14 bases aligning to TRBD2. After removal of 1 base from V and 6 bases from J, the junction contained 8 bases not matched to a gene. The CDR3 covers 18 residues. The germline CDR1 and CDR2 sequences are LGHDT and YNNKEL (reference sequence).

The J gene is TRBJ2-5, the V gene TRBV5-6; D is undetermined. The CDR3 is 16 residues long. Trimming removed 0 bases from V and 4 bases from J, with 16 bases in between. The germline CDR1 and CDR2 sequences are SGHDT and YYEEEE. CDR3 nucleotide sequence: TGTGCCAGCAGCTTGGGAGCTGGGATGGCCTCAGAGACCCAGTACTTC. It yields the protein CASSLGAGMASETQYF.

This chain links TRBV30 with TRBJ1-3; 7 bases line up with TRBD1. This CDR3 has 14 residues. With 3 bases clipped from V and 4 bases from J, the junction kept 6 bases outside the gene matches. Germline CDR1 is GTSNPN and CDR2 is SVGIG (reference sequence). The CDR3 sequence: CAWRAGTVGNTIYF. Here the CDR3 DNA reads TGTGCCTGGAGAGCCGGGACAGTAGGAAACACCATATATTTT.

The chain employs TRBV7-9 and TRBJ2-5; maybe TRBD1 (6 bases). The CDR3 covers 14 residues. Germline lookup yields CDR1 SEHNR and CDR2 FQNEAQ (reference sequence). The ends were cut back, 5 bases at V and 1 base at J, with 11 bases in the middle. The CDR3 nucleotides are TGTGCCAGCAGCCATCGACAGGCCCAAGAGACCCAGTACTTC. Amino acids: CASSHRQAQETQYF.

The chain couples TRBV6-2 or TRBV6-3 to TRBJ2-7; D not resolved. This CDR3 has 13 amino acids. Trimming took off 2 bases at V and 4 bases at J, with 9 bases between the two ends. Germline CDR1 is MNHEY and CDR2 is SVGEGT. CDR3 protein: CASSYGQLYEQYF. The CDR3 DNA follows: TGTGCCAGCAGTTACGGCCAGCTATACGAGCAGTACTTC.

Concerning this clone: At one end the junction does not follow the germline gene, possibly because of a read error. The same CDR3 arises from other DNA sequences in this sample as well. The rearrangement joins TRBV12-5 to TRBJ1-2; D is possibly TRBD1 (6 bases). The CDR3 is 13 amino acids. In germline, CDR1 is LGHNT, CDR2 FRNRAP. The CDR3 is CASGLAGGLGYTF. CDR3 nucleotide sequence: TGTGCTAGTGGGTTGGCGGGGGGGCTTGGCTACACCTTC.

The chain couples TRBV27 to TRBJ2-6; TRBD1 aligns across 9 bases. V lost 5 bases and J lost 5; bases outside the gene matches: 4. The V gene's germline CDR1 is MNHEY and CDR2 SMNVEV (reference sequence). There are 15 residues in the CDR3. The CDR3: CASSQTGGRANVLTF. The CDR3 DNA sequence: TGTGCCAGCAGTCAGACAGGGGGAAGGGCCAACGTCCTGACTTTC. The whole variable domain, remainder taken from reference TRBV27 and TRBJ2-6, is EAQVTQNPRYLITVTGKKLTVTCSQNMNHEYMSWYRQDPGLGLRQIYYSMNVEVTDKGDVPEGYKVSRKEKRNFPLILESPSPNQTSLYFCASSQTGGRANVLTFGAGSRLTVL.

V usage is TRBV6-5 and J usage is TRBJ1-2; D unresolved. The V gene lost 0 bases and the J gene lost 4 bases, with 6 bases spanning the gap. Germline V gives CDR1 MNHEY, CDR2 SVGAGI. The CDR3 runs to 13 residues. In nucleotides, the CDR3 is TGTGCCAGCAGTTACTCGCAAGTCTATGGCTACACCTTC. It codes for CASSYSQVYGYTF.

The chain couples TRBV4-1 to TRBJ2-4, with 8 bases fitting TRBD2. The CDR3 is 19 amino acids. From germline, CDR1 is MGHRA and CDR2 YSYEKL. V gave up 1 base and J gave up 3 bases; unmatched junction bases: 14. In DNA form, the CDR3 reads TGCGCCAGCAGCCAAGTGTACAGCGGGGGACCTTCAGACAAAAACATTCAGTACTTC. It specifies CASSQVYSGGPSDKNIQYF.

The gene calls are TRBV21-1 and TRBJ2-2; the table's D call of TRBD1 was not tested on the DNA. TRBV21-1 is classified as a pseudogene. This CDR3 region has 17 residues. The CDR3 reads CARQGGKTSPPTGELFF. The CDR3 bases are TGTGCCAGGCAGGGGGGCAAGACTAGTCCCCCCACCGGGGAGCTGTTTTTT.

The gene calls are TRBV7-2 and TRBJ1-1, with unresolved D. Germline values: CDR1 SGHTA, CDR2 FQGNSA. V lost 1 base and J lost 2, with 14 bases in between. The CDR3 covers 16 residues. This CDR3 is CASSLVVATDNTEAFF. CDR3 DNA: TGTGCCAGCAGCTTAGTGGTCGCGACGGATAACACTGAAGCTTTCTTT.

This chain links TRBV7-2 with TRBJ2-7; D possibly corresponds to TRBD2 (6 bases). CDR1 and CDR2 (germline): SGHTA, FQGNSA. The length of the CDR3 is 11 residues. Trimming removed 4 bases at V and 9 bases at J, with 10 bases between. CDR3 nucleotides: TGTGCCAGCAGCTCGGGACTCTCGCAGTACTTC. It yields the protein CASSSGLSQYF.